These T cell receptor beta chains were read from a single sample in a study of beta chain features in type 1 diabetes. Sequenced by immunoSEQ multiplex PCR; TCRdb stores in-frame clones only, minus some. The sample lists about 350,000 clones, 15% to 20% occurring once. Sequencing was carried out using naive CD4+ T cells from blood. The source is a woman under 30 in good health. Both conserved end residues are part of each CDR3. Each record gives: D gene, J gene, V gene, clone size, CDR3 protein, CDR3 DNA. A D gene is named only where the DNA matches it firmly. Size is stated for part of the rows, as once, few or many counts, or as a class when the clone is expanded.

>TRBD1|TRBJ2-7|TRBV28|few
CASSSSGQVYEQYF
TGTGCCAGCAGTTCGTCGGGACAGGTGTACGAGCAGTACTTC
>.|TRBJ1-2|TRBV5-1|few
CASSFGGVLNGYTF
TGCGCCAGCAGCTTTGGGGGCGTTCTGAATGGCTACACCTTC
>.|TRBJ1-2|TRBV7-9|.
CASSFGQGMNGYTF
TGTGCCAGCAGCTTCGGTCAGGGTATGAATGGCTACACCTTC
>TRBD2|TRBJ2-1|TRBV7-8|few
CASSLARLAGGSYNEQFF
TGTGCCAGCAGCTTAGCGCGGCTAGCGGGAGGAAGTTACAATGAGCAGTTCTTC
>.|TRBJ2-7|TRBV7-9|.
CASSFLAGRDEQYF
TGTGCCAGCAGCTTCTTGGCGGGGAGAGACGAGCAGTACTTC
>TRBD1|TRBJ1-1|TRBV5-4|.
CASSWDRGGTEAFF
TGTGCCAGCAGCTGGGACAGGGGGGGCACTGAAGCTTTCTTT
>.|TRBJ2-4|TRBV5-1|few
CASSFHDPRSAKNIQYF
TGCGCCAGCAGTTTTCACGATCCGAGGTCGGCCAAAAACATTCAGTACTTC
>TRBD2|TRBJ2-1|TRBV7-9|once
CASSFGLPREDEQFF
TGTGCCAGCAGCTTTGGACTGCCTCGGGAGGATGAGCAGTTCTTC
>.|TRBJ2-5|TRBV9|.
CASSAGGRGSRETQYF
TGTGCCAGCAGCGCCGGGGGGAGGGGGTCAAGAGAGACCCAGTACTTC
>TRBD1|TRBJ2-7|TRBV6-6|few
CASSGTGAPTYEQYF
TGTGCCAGCAGCGGTACAGGGGCCCCGACTTACGAGCAGTACTTC
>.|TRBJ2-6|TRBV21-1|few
CASSKPPWWSSGANVLTF
TGTGCCAGCAGCAAACCTCCATGGTGGAGCTCTGGGGCCAACGTCCTGACTTTC
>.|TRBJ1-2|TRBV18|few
CASSPDTSYGYTF
TGTGCCAGCTCACCGGACACTTCCTATGGCTACACCTTC
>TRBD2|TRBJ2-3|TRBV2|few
CASSEQGTSGTQYF
TGTGCCAGCAGTGAGCAGGGGACTAGCGGTACGCAGTATTTT
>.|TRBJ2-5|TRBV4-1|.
CASSQDEETGTQYF
TGCGCCAGCAGCCAAGATGAAGAAACGGGGACCCAGTACTTC
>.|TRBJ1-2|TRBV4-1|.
CASSQEGAGRTYGYTF
TGCGCCAGCAGCCAAGAGGGGGCCGGGAGGACCTATGGCTACACCTTC
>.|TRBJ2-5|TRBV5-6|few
CASSLARWAETQYF
TGTGCCAGCAGCTTGGCCCGTTGGGCGGAGACCCAGTACTTC
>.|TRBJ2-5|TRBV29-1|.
CSVGGGGETQYF
TGCAGCGTTGGAGGGGGGGGAGAGACCCAGTACTTC
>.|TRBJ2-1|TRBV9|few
CASSASWLNEQFF
TGTGCCAGCAGCGCCTCGTGGCTGAATGAGCAGTTCTTC
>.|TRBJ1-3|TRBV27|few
CASSEGRPGNTIYF
TGTGCCAGCAGTGAGGGGAGGCCTGGAAACACCATATATTTT
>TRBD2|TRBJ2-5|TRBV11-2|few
CASSAGTSTQYF
TGTGCCAGCAGCGCCGGGACTAGCACGCAGTACTTC
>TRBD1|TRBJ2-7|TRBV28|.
CASSLLTVRDRGTYEQYF
TGTGCCAGCAGTCTTCTAACGGTCCGGGACAGGGGCACCTACGAGCAGTACTTC
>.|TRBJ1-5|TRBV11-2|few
CASSLGAEPQHF
TGTGCCAGCAGCTTAGGGGCAGAGCCCCAGCATTTT
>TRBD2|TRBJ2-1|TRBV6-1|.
CASSSLRGAYNEQFF
TGTGCCAGCAGTTCCCTCCGGGGGGCCTACAATGAGCAGTTCTTC
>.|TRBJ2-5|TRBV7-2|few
CASSLYGQETQYF
TGTGCCAGCAGCTTATACGGTCAAGAGACCCAGTACTTC
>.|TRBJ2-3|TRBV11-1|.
CASSLAPTASTQYF
TGTGCCAGCAGCTTAGCCCCCACCGCCAGTACGCAGTATTTT
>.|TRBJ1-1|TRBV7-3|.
CASSPGHQNTEAFF
TGTGCCAGCAGCCCGGGACACCAGAACACTGAAGCTTTCTTT
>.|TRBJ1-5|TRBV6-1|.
CASVGGWNQPQHF
TGTGCCAGCGTTGGAGGTTGGAATCAGCCCCAGCATTTT
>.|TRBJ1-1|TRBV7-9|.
CASSFGTPVKGTEAFF
TGTGCCAGCAGCTTCGGGACACCGGTAAAAGGCACTGAAGCTTTCTTT
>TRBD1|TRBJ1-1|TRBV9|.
CASSDRQGWVIQAFF
TGTGCCAGCAGCGACCGACAGGGTTGGGTAATCCAAGCTTTCTTT
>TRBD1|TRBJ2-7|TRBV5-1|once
CASSGGTGSTYEQYF
TGCGCCAGCAGCGGGGGGACAGGTAGCACCTACGAGCAGTACTTC
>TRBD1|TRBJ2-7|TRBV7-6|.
CASSFGTGYEQYF
TGTGCCAGCAGCTTTGGGACAGGGTACGAGCAGTACTTC
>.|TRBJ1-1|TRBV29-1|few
CSVEGVYEMVGRGRVNTEAFF
TGCAGCGTTGAAGGGGTTTATGAGATGGTTGGTCGGGGTAGGGTGAACACTGAAGCTTTCTTT
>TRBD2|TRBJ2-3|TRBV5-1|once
CASSLRASGSSDTQYF
TGCGCCAGCAGCTTGCGGGCTAGCGGGAGTTCAGATACGCAGTATTTT
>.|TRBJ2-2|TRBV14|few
CASSRLANTGELFF
TGTGCCAGCAGCCGACTGGCGAACACCGGGGAGCTGTTTTTT
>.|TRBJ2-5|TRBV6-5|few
CASSYQGPGGETQYF
TGTGCCAGCAGTTACCAGGGGCCGGGCGGAGAGACCCAGTACTTC
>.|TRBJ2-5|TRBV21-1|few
CASSKIQGHETQYF
TGTGCCAGCAGCAAAATTCAGGGGCACGAGACCCAGTACTTC
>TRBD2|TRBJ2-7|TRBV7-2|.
CASGRDGTYEQYF
TGTGCCAGCGGGAGGGACGGGACCTACGAGCAGTACTTC
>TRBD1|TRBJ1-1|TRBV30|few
CAWSEGGGEAFF
TGTGCCTGGAGTGAAGGGGGCGGGGAAGCTTTCTTT
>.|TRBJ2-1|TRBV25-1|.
CASSGTLGRSYNEQFF
TGTGCCAGCAGTGGGACACTCGGGAGAAGCTACAATGAGCAGTTCTTC
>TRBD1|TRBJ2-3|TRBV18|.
CASSPRTGTDTQYF
TGTGCCAGCTCACCCCGGACAGGAACAGATACGCAGTATTTT
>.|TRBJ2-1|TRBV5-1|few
CASSLNQNEQFF
TGCGCCAGCAGCTTGAACCAGAATGAGCAGTTCTTC
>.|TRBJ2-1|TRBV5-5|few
CASSLDREQFF
TGTGCCAGCAGCTTGGACAGGGAGCAGTTCTTC
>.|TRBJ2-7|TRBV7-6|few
CASSSLGGKGPYEQYF
TGTGCCAGCAGCTCCCTCGGCGGGAAGGGTCCCTACGAGCAGTACTTC
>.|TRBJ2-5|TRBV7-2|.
CASSTTRIQETQYF
TGTGCCAGCAGCACGACTAGGATCCAAGAGACCCAGTACTTC
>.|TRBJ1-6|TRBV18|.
CASSPPTQVGISPLHF
TGTGCCAGCTCACCACCCACACAGGTGGGGATTTCACCCCTCCACTTT
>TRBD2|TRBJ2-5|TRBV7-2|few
CASSLGLAGVETQYF
TGTGCCAGCAGCTTAGGGCTAGCGGGAGTTGAGACCCAGTACTTC
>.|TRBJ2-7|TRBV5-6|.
CASSFSGSYEQYF
TGTGCCAGCAGCTTTTCAGGATCGTACGAGCAGTACTTC
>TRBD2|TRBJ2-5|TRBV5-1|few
CASSGTSGSQETQYF
TGCGCCAGCAGCGGGACTAGCGGATCCCAAGAGACCCAGTACTTC
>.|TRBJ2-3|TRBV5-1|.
CASSLSAGDADTQYF
TGCGCCAGCAGCTTGTCGGCAGGTGACGCAGATACGCAGTATTTT
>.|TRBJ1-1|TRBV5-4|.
CASSREGNTEAFF
TGTGCCAGCAGCCGGGAGGGGAACACTGAAGCCTTCTTT
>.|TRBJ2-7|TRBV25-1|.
CASSGGGAVPYEQYF
TGTGCCAGCTCGGGGGGCGGAGCGGTCCCCTACGAGCAGTACTTC
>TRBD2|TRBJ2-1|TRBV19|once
CASPHLAVVNEQFF
TGTGCCAGCCCGCACCTAGCGGTGGTCAATGAGCAGTTCTTC
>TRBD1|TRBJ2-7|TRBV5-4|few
CASSADRGRTYEQYF
TGTGCCAGCAGCGCCGACAGGGGACGGACCTACGAGCAGTACTTC
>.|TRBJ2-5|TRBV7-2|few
CASSLHREWGTQYF
TGTGCCAGCAGCTTACACAGGGAATGGGGGACCCAGTACTTC
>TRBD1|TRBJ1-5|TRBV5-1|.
CASSSTGDFYQPQHF
TGCGCCAGCAGCTCGACAGGGGATTTTTATCAGCCCCAGCATTTT
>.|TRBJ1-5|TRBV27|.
CASSLQDNQPQHF
TGTGCCAGCAGTTTGCAGGACAATCAGCCCCAGCATTTT